A selection of T cell receptor beta chains follows, all from one sample in a study of T cell responses to AZD1222 COVID-19 vaccine. Data came from immunoSEQ multiplex PCR; TCRdb stores just in-frame clones and leaves some out. The sample shows approximately 81,000 clones, about 80% of them seen only once. The source material was peripheral blood, sampled 28 days after the second AZD1222 dose. Receptors originate from an adult who received the AZD1222 COVID-19 vaccine. CDR3s include the opening cysteine and the closing phenylalanine or tryptophan. Fields, in order: J gene, D gene, clone size, V gene, CDR3 DNA, CDR3 protein. The D gene is left open where the match is weak. A row's size may be missing; if present it is once, few, many or a size class.

TRBJ1-6,.,.,TRBV19,TGTGCCAGTAGTATTCAACAAGCTAATTCACCCCTCCACTTT,CASSIQQANSPLHF
TRBJ2-7,TRBD1,.,TRBV29-1,TGCAGCGTGGAACCCCAGGACAGGGACGAGCAGTACTTC,CSVEPQDRDEQYF
TRBJ1-3,TRBD1,once,TRBV7-9,TGTGCCAGCAGGACAGGGCCCTCTGGAAACACCATATATTTT,CASRTGPSGNTIYF
TRBJ1-6,.,.,TRBV7-9,TGTGCCAGCAGCCCAAGGGGGGAAAATTCACCCCTCCACTTT,CASSPRGENSPLHF
TRBJ1-3,TRBD1,.,TRBV30,TGTGCCTGGAACAGGGGCCTATCTGGAAACACCATATATTTT,CAWNRGLSGNTIYF
TRBJ1-1,TRBD1,.,TRBV4-3,TGCGCCAGCAGCCATGGATTCGGACAGGCTCGGACTTTCTTT,CASSHGFGQARTFF
TRBJ1-1,.,.,TRBV4-3,TGCGCCAGCAGCCAAGAGGGGGGCACTGAAGCTTTCTTT,CASSQEGGTEAFF
TRBJ1-4,.,.,TRBV7-2,TGTGCCAGCAGCCGCGACAGCGAGCTGGCGCGAAAACTGTTTTTT,CASSRDSELARKLFF
TRBJ2-1,TRBD2,.,TRBV15,TGTGCCACCAGCAGAGGACTAGCGGGAGGGTTCTTGAACAATGAGCAGTTCTTC,CATSRGLAGGFLNNEQFF
TRBJ1-2,.,.,TRBV30,TGTGCCTGGAGCGGGGGACACTATGGCTACACCTTC,CAWSGGHYGYTF
TRBJ2-7,.,.,TRBV21-1,TGTGCCAGCAGCTTAACCGGGACAGAGAGACTAGCGCATACCTACGAGCAGTACTTC,CASSLTGTERLAHTYEQYF
TRBJ2-6,.,.,TRBV4-3,TGCGCCAGCAGCCAAGAGGGGGGTACTGGGGCCAACGTCCTGACTTTC,CASSQEGGTGANVLTF
TRBJ1-3,.,.,TRBV27,TGTGCCAGCGGGAGGGGAGCCGGAAACACCATATATTTT,CASGRGAGNTIYF
TRBJ1-5,.,.,TRBV27,TGTGCCAGCAGTGCTCAGGGTCAGCCCCAGCATTTT,CASSAQGQPQHF
TRBJ2-7,TRBD1,.,TRBV6-5,TGTGCCAGCAGACCAGGGACAGGGGCTACCTACGAGCAGTACTTC,CASRPGTGATYEQYF